The 21 T cell receptor beta chains given below trace back to one sample, sequenced in a study of cytomegalovirus exposure and HLA in healthy donors. It was with 60 Vbeta and 13 Jbeta primers that the PCR ran. Sequenced by immunoSEQ multiplex PCR; TCRdb stores in-frame clones only, minus some. The profile shows about 140,000 clones, approximately 78% of them singletons. Input material: PBMCs. These receptors were taken from a woman between 18 and 29 years old in good health and CMV-seropositive.

The V gene is TRBV5-6, the J gene TRBJ2-1, with TRBD2 matching over 8 bases. J was trimmed by 3 bases and V by 5 bases; bases with no gene match: 13. This CDR3 region has 17 residues. Germline CDR1 reads SGHDT; CDR2 reads YYEEEE. CDR3 protein: CASSLGLAGNSYNEQFF. For the CDR3, the DNA is TGTGCCAGCAGTCTTGGACTAGCTGGTAACAGCTACAATGAGCAGTTCTTC. The full variable domain, rest sourced from reference TRBV5-6 and TRBJ2-1, is DAGVTQSPTHLIKTRGQQVTLRCSPKSGHDTVSWYQQALGQGPQFIFQYYEEEERQRGNFPDRFSGHQFPNYSSELNVNALLLGDSALYLCASSLGLAGNSYNEQFFGPGTRLTVL.

This chain connects TRBV28 to TRBJ1-2; 7 bases line up with TRBD1. CDR3 length: 14 amino acids. Losses at the gene ends were 6 bases for V and 2 bases for J; bases not matched to a gene: 6. Per the germline V gene, CDR1 is MDHEN and CDR2 is SYDVKM. The CDR3 is CASRTGFGNYGYTF. The CDR3, as DNA: TGTGCCAGCAGGACAGGGTTCGGGAACTATGGCTACACCTTC.

The rearrangement joins TRBV29-1 to TRBJ2-7; the match to TRBD1 covers 11 bases. With V trimmed by 4 bases and J by 2 bases, 1 base remained unmatched. CDR1 is SQVTM and CDR2 is ANQGSEA in the germline V gene. The length of the CDR3 is 13 residues. The CDR3 DNA is TGCAGCGTTGGGGGACAGGGGGCCTACGAGCAGTACTTC. Protein sequence: CSVGGQGAYEQYF.

The chain employs TRBV2 and TRBJ1-1; D call uncertain. Germline V CDR1 and CDR2: SNHLY, FYNNEI. Trimming left V 11 bases short and J 0 bases short, with 13 bases between. The CDR3 runs to 13 residues. The CDR3 region has the DNA TGTGCCGGAGGGCGCGCAATGAACACTGAAGCTTTCTTT. Encoded protein: CAGGRAMNTEAFF.

The V call is TRBV4-1, the J call TRBJ2-1; 12 bases line up with TRBD2. V dropped 2 bases and J dropped 12; count of bases not matched to a gene: 11. Germline-derived CDR1 and CDR2 are MGHRA and YSYEKL. The CDR3 has 16 residues. CDR3 region: CASSQLLAGGTDAQFF. CDR3 bases: TGCGCCAGCAGCCAATTACTAGCGGGGGGAACCGACGCGCAGTTCTTC.

This chain joins TRBV6-1 and TRBJ2-5, with a tentative D call TRBD1 (6 bases). The CDR3 contains 12 residues. Germline V gene sequence: CDR1 MNHNS, CDR2 SASEGT. Trimming took 6 bases from V and 5 from J, leaving 10 bases between them. This CDR3 reads CASRGTRETQYF. The CDR3 nucleotides are TGTGCCAGCAGGGGGACAAGGGAGACCCAGTACTTC.

The rearrangement links TRBV13 to TRBJ2-5, with a tentative D call TRBD1 (6 bases). The CDR3 has 13 residues. CDR1 is PRHDT, CDR2 FYEKMQ, per germline (reference sequence). Trimming took 4 bases from V and 5 from J, leaving 11 bases between them. CDR3 sequence: CASSSRGFETQYF. CDR3 nucleotide sequence: TGTGCCAGCAGCTCCAGGGGTTTCGAGACCCAGTACTTC.

This chain joins TRBV5-4 and TRBJ2-6, with D possibly matching TRBD2 (7 bases). The CDR3 is made up of 19 amino acids. The germline V gene encodes CDR1 SGHNT and CDR2 YYREEE (reference sequence). The V gene lost 0 bases and the J gene lost 6 bases, with 22 bases spanning the gap. This CDR3 is CASSLERWGGQAEANVLTF. Written as DNA, the CDR3 is TGTGCCAGCAGCTTGGAACGTTGGGGGGGGCAAGCAGAGGCCAACGTCCTGACTTTC.

The chain joins TRBV6-1 to TRBJ2-7; 8 nucleotides match TRBD2. Germline CDR1 MNHNS, CDR2 SASEGT. The CDR3 extends over 14 amino acids. V gave up 3 bases and J gave up 2 bases; unmatched junction bases: 3. In DNA form, the CDR3 reads TGTGCCAGCAGTGATGGACTAGCACCCTACGAGCAGTACTTC. Protein product: CASSDGLAPYEQYF.

This clone was found once. V is TRBV27 and J is TRBJ1-2, with 11 bases identical to TRBD1. The CDR3 length is 17 residues. CDR1 MNHEY and CDR2 SMNVEV come from the germline V gene (reference sequence). V lost 4 bases, J lost 4 bases, and 11 bases stayed unmatched. The CDR3: CASSSVGTGGRRYGYTF. The CDR3 bases are TGTGCCAGCAGTTCCGTTGGGACAGGGGGTCGTCGCTATGGCTACACCTTC.

The chain carries TRBV6-5 and TRBJ1-5; unclear D gene. CDR3 length: 16 amino acids. The V gene's germline CDR1 is MNHEY and CDR2 SVGAGI. V lost 2 bases, J lost 1 base, and 12 bases lay in between. CDR3 region: CASSYEAPGSNQPQHF. As DNA, the CDR3 is TGTGCCAGCAGTTACGAGGCCCCTGGAAGCAATCAGCCCCAGCATTTT.

The CDR3 nucleotides are TGTGCCATCAGTGAGCCCGAGGGCTGGAGCTATGGCTACACCTTC. This gives the protein CAISEPEGWSYGYTF. The V gene is TRBV10-3, the J gene TRBJ1-2; D ambiguous. The CDR3 is made up of 15 amino acids. Trimming stripped 2 bases from V and 4 bases from J, with 14 bases between. Germline assignment: CDR1 ENHRY and CDR2 SYGVKD.

This chain links TRBV7-9 with TRBJ2-2, with TRBD2 matching over 12 bases. This CDR3 has 15 amino acids. The germline V gene encodes CDR1 SEHNR and CDR2 FQNEAQ (reference sequence). Trimming took 6 bases from V and 8 from J; bases not matched to a gene: 7. This chain's CDR3 is CASRAPGTSGGELFF. The CDR3 bases are TGTGCCAGCAGGGCCCCCGGGACTAGCGGGGGGGAGCTGTTTTTT.

This clone was recorded once. The V call is TRBV6-5, the J call TRBJ1-5, with 10 nucleotides matching TRBD1. V dropped 10 bases and J dropped 2; count of bases not matched to a gene: 8. Looked up from germline, CDR1 is MNHEY and CDR2 is SVGAGI. CDR3 size: 15 residues. The CDR3 spells CATAPDRGGNQPQHF. CDR3 nucleotide sequence: TGTGCCACCGCCCCGGACAGGGGGGGCAATCAGCCCCAGCATTTT.

The V call is TRBV19, the J call TRBJ1-2; a possible D gene is TRBD1 (6 bases). Trimming left V 4 bases short and J 0 bases short, with 18 bases between. Germline V gene sequence: CDR1 LNHDA, CDR2 SQIVND (reference sequence). This CDR3 has 17 residues. The CDR3 region has the DNA TGTGCCAGTAGTAAGGGGGTTGAGGGCAGCCCTAACTATGGCTACACCTTC. Protein: CASSKGVEGSPNYGYTF.

V is TRBV6-6 and J is TRBJ2-5; the match to TRBD1 covers 8 bases. The J call may not be correct, given that the DNA end is closer to TRBJ2-7. Germline assignment: CDR1 MNHNY and CDR2 SVGAGI (reference sequence). This CDR3 region has 15 residues. The CDR3 loop is CASGTVRTGQGEQYF. CDR3 nucleotides: TGTGCCAGCGGAACCGTCCGGACAGGGCAGGGCGAGCAGTACTTC.

This clone was detected only a few times. The chain couples TRBV6-5 to TRBJ2-3, with 9 bases lining up with TRBD1. CDR3 size: 15 residues. The germline gives CDR1 MNHEY, CDR2 SVGAGI. V lost 4 bases and J lost 4; bases outside the gene matches: 6. DNA for the CDR3: TGTGCCAGCAGTTTCGGGACAGGGCCCCCAGATACGCAGTATTTT. This encodes CASSFGTGPPDTQYF.

Of note for this clone: At the DNA level, this CDR3 is encoded by other sequences in the same sample as well. V gene TRBV6-5 combines with J gene TRBJ1-5, with a weak D call TRBD1 (5 bases). The CDR3 runs to 14 residues. CDR1 and CDR2 (germline): MNHEY, SVGAGI. V lost 2 bases and J lost 2, with 7 bases in between. Here the CDR3 DNA reads TGTGCCAGCAGTTACCAGGGCGGCAATCAGCCCCAGCATTTT. Its translation: CASSYQGGNQPQHF.

The chain links TRBV6-1 to TRBJ1-6; D call uncertain. Germline CDR1 MNHNS, CDR2 SASEGT. This CDR3 has 12 residues. The germline V and J ends were trimmed by 1 base and 15 bases, with 10 bases remaining between them. CDR3 DNA sequence: TGTGCCAGCAGTGAAGTTACGGGGAACCTCCACTTT. Protein product: CASSEVTGNLHF.

This clone was picked up one time. The chain couples TRBV6-6 to TRBJ1-1; D is perhaps TRBD1 (6 bases). This CDR3 comprises 16 residues. Per germline, CDR1 MNHNY and CDR2 SVGAGI (reference sequence). V lost 7 bases and J 9 bases, leaving 27 bases between the germline ends. CDR3: CASKVGQGSGERQAFF. In DNA, the CDR3 is TGTGCCAGCAAAGTAGGTCAGGGGTCAGGGGAGCGGCAAGCTTTCTTT.

V is TRBV6-5 and J is TRBJ2-3; 8 bases agree with TRBD1. V lost 0 bases and J lost 4; bases outside the gene matches: 3. Germline loops: CDR1 MNHEY, CDR2 SVGAGI. The CDR3 has 15 amino acids. The CDR3 is CASSYSTGVPDTQYF. The CDR3 DNA sequence: TGTGCCAGCAGTTACTCGACAGGGGTCCCAGATACGCAGTATTTT.